This TCR beta chain was captured in a study of blood T cells in healthy people across ages. Background on the study: Capture via template switching afforded approximately one barcoded beta molecule per two T cells.

Germline CDR1 MNHEY, CDR2 SVGEGT. V was pared by 5 bases and J by 6 bases, with 14 bases of the junction left unmatched. CDR3 length: 18 residues. A J-beta primer mix and a sample-barcoded 5' primer were used in a second PCR of roughly 7 to 12 cycles. Each CDR3 protein gets one entry after TCRdb re-called the 5' RACE reads with MiXCR. The top ten clones hold under 25% of a sample with fewer than 2,000,000 distinct CDR3 sequences, about 39% of them seen once. Input material: blood. V is TRBV6-2 or TRBV6-3 and J is TRBJ2-1; 12 positions match TRBD2. The clonotype originates from a human donor in good health. CDR3 loop: CASSRGLAGSPGSNEQFF. The CDR3 region has the DNA TGTGCCAGCAGTCGCGGACTAGCGGGGTCCCCTGGGAGCAATGAGCAGTTCTTC.